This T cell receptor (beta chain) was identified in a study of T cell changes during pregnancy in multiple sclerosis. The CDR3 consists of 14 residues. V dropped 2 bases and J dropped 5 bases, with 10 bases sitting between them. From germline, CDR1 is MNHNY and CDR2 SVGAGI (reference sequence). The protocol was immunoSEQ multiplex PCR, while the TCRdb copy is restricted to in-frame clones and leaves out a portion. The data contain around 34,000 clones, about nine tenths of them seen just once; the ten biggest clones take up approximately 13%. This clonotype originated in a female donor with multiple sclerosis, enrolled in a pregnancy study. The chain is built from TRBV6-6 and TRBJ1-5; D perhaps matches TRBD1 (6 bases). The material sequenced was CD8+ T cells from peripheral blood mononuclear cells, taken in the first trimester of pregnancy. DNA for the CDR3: TGTGCCAGCAGTTACGGGGGGGCCCATCAGCCCCAGCATTTT. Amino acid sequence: CASSYGGAHQPQHF.